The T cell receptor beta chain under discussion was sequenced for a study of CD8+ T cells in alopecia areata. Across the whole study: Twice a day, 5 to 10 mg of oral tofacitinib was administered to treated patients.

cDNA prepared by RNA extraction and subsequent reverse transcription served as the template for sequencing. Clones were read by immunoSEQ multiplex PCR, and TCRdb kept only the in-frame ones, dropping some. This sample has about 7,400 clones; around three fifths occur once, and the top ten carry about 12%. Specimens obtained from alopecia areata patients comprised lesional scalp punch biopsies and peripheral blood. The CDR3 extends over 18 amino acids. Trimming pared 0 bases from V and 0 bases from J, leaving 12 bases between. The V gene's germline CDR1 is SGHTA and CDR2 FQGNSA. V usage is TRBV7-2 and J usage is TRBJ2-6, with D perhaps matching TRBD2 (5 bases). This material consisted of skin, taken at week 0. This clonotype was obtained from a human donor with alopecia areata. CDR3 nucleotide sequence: TGTGCCAGCAGCTTAGCGCTCCGGGAACTCTCTGGGGCCAACGTCCTGACTTTC. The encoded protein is CASSLALRELSGANVLTF.